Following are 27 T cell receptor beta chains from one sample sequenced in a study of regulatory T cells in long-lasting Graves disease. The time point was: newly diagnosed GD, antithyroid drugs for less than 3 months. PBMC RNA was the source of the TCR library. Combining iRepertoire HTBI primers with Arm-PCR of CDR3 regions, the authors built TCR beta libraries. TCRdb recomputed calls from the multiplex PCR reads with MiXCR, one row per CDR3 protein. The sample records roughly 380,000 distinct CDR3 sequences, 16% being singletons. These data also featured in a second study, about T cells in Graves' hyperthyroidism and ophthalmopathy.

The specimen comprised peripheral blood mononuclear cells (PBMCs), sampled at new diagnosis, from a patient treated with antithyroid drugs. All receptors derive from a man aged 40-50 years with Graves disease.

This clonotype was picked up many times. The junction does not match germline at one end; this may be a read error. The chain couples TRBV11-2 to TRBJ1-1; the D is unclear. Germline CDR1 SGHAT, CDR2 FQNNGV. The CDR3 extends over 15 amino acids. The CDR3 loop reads CASSLDRESVFSAFF. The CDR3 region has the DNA TGTGCCAGCAGCCTAGATAGGGAGTCCGTCTTTAGTGCTTTCTTT.

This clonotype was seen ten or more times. The DNA of the CDR3 is TGTGCCAGCTACACCGACCTCACCTACGAGCAGTACTTC. This sequence encodes CASYTDLTYEQYF. The gene calls are TRBV6-1 and TRBJ2-7; D unclear. Per the germline V gene, CDR1 is MNHNS and CDR2 is SASEGT. Trimming took 8 bases from V and 2 from J, leaving 13 bases between them. This CDR3 contains 13 residues.

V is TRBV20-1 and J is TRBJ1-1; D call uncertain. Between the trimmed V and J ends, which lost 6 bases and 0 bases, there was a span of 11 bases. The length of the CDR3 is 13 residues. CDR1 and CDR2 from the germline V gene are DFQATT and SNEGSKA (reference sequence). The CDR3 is CSAFPHMNTEAFF. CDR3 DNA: TGCAGTGCCTTCCCACATATGAACACTGAAGCTTTCTTT.

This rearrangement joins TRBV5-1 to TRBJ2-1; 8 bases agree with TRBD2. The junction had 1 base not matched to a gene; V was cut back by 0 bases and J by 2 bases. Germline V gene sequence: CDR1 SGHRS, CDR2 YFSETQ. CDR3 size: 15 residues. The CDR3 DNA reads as TGCGCCAGCAGCTTGGTAGCGGGGACCTACAATGAGCAGTTCTTC. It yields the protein CASSLVAGTYNEQFF. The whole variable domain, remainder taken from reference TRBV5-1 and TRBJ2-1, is KAGVTQTPRYLIKTRGQQVTLSCSPISGHRSVSWYQQTPGQGLQFLFEYFSETQRNKGNFPGRFSGRQFSNSRSEMNVSTLELGDSALYLCASSLVAGTYNEQFFGPGTRLTVL.

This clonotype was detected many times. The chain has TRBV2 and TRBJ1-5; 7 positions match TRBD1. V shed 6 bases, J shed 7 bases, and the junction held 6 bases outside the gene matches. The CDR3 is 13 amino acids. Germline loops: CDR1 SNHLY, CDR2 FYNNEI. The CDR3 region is CASRSTGWQPQHF. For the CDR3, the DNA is TGTGCCAGCAGGTCGACAGGGTGGCAGCCCCAGCATTTT.

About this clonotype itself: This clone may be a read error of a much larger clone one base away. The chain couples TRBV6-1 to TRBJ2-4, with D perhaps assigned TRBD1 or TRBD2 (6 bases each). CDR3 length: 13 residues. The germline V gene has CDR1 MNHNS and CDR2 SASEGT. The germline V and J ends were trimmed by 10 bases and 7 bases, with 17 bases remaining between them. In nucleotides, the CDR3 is TGTGCCAACAGCCTACAAGGGGGGAACATTCAGTACTTC. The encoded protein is CANSLQGGNIQYF.

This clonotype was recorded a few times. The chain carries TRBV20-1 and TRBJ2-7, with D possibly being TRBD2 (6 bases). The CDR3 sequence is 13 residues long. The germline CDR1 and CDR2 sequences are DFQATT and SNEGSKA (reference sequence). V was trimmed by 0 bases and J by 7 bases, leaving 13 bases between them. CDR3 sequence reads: CSARELLGREQYF. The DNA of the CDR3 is TGCAGTGCTAGAGAGCTGCTAGGGAGGGAGCAGTACTTC.

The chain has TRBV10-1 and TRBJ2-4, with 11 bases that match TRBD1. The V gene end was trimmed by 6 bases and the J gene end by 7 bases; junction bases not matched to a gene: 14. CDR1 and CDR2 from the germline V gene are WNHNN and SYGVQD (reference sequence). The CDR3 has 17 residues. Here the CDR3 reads CASREDRGPAKENIQYF. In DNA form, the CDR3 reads TGCGCCAGCAGGGAGGACAGGGGGCCCGCTAAGGAGAACATTCAGTACTTC.

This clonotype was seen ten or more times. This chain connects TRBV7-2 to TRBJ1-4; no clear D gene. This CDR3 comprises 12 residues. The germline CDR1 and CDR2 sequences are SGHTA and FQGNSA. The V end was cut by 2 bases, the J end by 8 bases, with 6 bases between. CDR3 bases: TGTGCCAGCAGCTTAAGAGGCGAAAAACTGTTTTTT. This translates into CASSLRGEKLFF.

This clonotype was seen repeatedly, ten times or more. The CDR3 sequence is CASTRTSAGEQYF. The CDR3 DNA follows: TGTGCCAGCACCAGGACCTCAGCGGGGGAGCAGTACTTC. The chain combines TRBV6-2 or TRBV6-3 with TRBJ2-7; 7 bases agree with TRBD2. V was pared by 7 bases and J by 7 bases, with 10 bases of the junction left unmatched. The CDR3 is made up of 13 amino acids. Germline CDR1 MNHEY, CDR2 SVGEGT.

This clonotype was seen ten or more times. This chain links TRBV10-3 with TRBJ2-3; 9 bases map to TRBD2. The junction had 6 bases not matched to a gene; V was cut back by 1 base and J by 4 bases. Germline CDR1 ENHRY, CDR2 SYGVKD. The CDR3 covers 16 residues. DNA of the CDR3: TGTGCCATCAGTGAGTACCGGACTAGCGTTTCAGATACGCAGTATTTT. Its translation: CAISEYRTSVSDTQYF.

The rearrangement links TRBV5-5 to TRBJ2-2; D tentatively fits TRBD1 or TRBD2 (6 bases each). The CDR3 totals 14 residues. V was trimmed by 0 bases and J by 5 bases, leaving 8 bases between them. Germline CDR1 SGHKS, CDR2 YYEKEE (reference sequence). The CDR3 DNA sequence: TGTGCCAGCAGCTTGGTAGGGGGGACCGGGGAGCTGTTTTTT. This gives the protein CASSLVGGTGELFF.

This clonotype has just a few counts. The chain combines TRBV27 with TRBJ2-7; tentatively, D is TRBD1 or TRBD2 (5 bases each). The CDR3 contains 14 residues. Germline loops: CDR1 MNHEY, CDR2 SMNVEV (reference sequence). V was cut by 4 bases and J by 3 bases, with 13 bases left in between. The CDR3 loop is CASSSETGGYEQYF. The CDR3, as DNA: TGTGCCAGCAGTTCTGAAACTGGGGGCTACGAGCAGTACTTC.

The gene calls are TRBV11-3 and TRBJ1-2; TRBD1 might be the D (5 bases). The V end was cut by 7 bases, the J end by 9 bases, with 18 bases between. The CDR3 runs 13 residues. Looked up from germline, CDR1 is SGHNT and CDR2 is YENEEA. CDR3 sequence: CASTSRAGLSYTF. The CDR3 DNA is TGTGCCAGCACCTCCAGGGCAGGGTTGAGCTACACCTTC.

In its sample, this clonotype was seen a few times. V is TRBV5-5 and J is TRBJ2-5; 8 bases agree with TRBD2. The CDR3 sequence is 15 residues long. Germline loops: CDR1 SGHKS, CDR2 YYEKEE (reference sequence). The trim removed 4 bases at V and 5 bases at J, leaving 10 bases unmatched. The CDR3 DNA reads TGTGCCAGCAGCCTTCGGGGGGGTGCCGGGGAGACCCAGTACTTC. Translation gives CASSLRGGAGETQYF.

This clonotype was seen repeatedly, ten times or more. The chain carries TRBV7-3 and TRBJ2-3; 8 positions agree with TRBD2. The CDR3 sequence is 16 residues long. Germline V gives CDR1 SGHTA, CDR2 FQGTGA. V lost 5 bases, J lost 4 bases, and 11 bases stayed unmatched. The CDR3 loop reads CASSPSLRRGADTQYF. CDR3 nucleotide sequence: TGTGCCAGCAGCCCCTCCTTGAGGCGGGGGGCAGATACGCAGTATTTT.

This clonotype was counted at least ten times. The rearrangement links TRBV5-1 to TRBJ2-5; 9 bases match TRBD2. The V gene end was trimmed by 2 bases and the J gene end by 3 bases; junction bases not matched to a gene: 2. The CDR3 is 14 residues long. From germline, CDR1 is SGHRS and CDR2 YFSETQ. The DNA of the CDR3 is TGCGCCAGCAGCTTCGGCGGGGGGGAAGAGACCCAGTACTTC. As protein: CASSFGGGEETQYF.

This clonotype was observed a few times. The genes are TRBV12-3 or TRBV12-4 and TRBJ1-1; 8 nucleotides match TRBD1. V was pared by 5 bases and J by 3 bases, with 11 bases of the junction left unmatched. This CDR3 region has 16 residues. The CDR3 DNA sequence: TGTGCCAGCAGTACCAGACAGGGGCGCCCCGACACTGAAGCTTTCTTT. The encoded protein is CASSTRQGRPDTEAFF.

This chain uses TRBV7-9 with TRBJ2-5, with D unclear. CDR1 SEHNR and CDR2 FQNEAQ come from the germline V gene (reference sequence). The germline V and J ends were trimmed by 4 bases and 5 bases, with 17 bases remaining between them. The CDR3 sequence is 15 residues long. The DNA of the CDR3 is TGTGCCAGCAGCTCGCCGAGGCTAGGATGGGAGACCCAGTACTTC. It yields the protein CASSSPRLGWETQYF.

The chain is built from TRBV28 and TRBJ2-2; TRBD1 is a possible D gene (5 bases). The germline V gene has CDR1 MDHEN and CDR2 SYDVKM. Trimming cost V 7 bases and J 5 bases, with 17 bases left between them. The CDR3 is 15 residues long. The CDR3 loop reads CASIWQGFGTGELFF. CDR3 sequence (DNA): TGTGCCAGCATTTGGCAGGGCTTCGGGACCGGGGAGCTGTTTTTT.

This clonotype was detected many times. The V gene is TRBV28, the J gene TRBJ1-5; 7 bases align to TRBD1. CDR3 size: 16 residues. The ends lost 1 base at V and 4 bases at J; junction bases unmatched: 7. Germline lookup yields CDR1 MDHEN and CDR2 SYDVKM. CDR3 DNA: TGTGCCAGCAGTTTATTGTTCAGGGGGAGTAATCAGCCCCAGCATTTT. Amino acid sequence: CASSLLFRGSNQPQHF.

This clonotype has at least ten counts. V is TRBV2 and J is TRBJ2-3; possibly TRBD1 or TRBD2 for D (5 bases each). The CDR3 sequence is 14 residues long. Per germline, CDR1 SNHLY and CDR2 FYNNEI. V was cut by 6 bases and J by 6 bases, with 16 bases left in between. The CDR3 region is CASSGAGTPDTQYF. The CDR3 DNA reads TGTGCCAGCAGCGGGGCGGGCACGCCCGATACGCAGTATTTT.

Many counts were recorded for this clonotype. This CDR3 is CASSRPSGVGTYEQYF. In DNA form, the CDR3 reads TGTGCCAGCAGTCGACCGAGCGGGGTTGGCACCTACGAGCAGTACTTC. The chain couples TRBV6-2 or TRBV6-3 to TRBJ2-7; 7 bases line up with TRBD2. Germline V gene data show CDR1 as MNHEY and CDR2 as SVGEGT. J gave up 2 bases and V 5 bases, and 12 bases lay outside the gene matches. The CDR3 totals 16 residues.

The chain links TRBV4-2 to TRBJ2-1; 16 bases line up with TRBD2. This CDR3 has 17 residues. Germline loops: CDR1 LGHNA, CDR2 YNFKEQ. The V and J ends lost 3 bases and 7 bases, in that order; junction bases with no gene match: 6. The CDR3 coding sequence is TGTGCCAGCAGCCAGGGACTAGCGGGGGGGCATAAAAATGAGCAGTTCTTC. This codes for CASSQGLAGGHKNEQFF.

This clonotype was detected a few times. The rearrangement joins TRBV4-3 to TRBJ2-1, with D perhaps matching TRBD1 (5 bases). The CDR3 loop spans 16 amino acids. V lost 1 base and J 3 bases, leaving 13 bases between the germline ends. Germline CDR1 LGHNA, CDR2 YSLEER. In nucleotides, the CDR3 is TGCGCCAGCAGCCAAGGAAGCAGGGATCACTACAATGAGCAGTTCTTC. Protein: CASSQGSRDHYNEQFF.

CDR3 sequence: CASSPLTGGRYEQYF. The CDR3 coding sequence is TGTGCCAGCTCACCCCTGACAGGGGGCAGATACGAGCAGTACTTC. V and J are TRBV18 and TRBJ2-7; 10 bases fit TRBD1. The length of the CDR3 is 15 residues. V lost 3 bases, J lost 4 bases, and 6 bases stayed unmatched. Germline V CDR1 and CDR2: KGHSH, LQKENI.

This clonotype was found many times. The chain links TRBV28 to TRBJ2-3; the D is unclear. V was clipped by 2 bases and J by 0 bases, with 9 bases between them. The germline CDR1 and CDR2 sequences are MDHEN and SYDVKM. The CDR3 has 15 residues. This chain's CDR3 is CASSLGGYSTDTQYF. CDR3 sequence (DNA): TGTGCCAGCAGTTTAGGCGGATATAGCACAGATACGCAGTATTTT.